This T cell receptor (beta chain) was retrieved from a study of T cell repertoires in cytomegalovirus infection. Study-wide context: Recently identified HLA-C-restricted CMV epitopes and well-studied HLA-B-restricted CMV epitopes were used by the study. Carrying CMV and the relevant HLA type showed in public TCR beta signatures. Notes on the study in general: The study identified carriers of CMV plus the relevant HLA from cumulative public TCR beta family frequency. Dominant in the ex vivo response were TCR beta clonotypes restricted by HLA-C and specific for CMV.

Germline V gene lookup returns CDR1 SGHAT and CDR2 FQDESV (reference sequence). This CDR3 comprises 16 residues. Trimming took 4 bases from V and 4 from J, leaving 17 bases between them. Concerning this clonotype itself: Its antigen is currently unknown.

TCRdb re-called the reads with MiXCR, one entry per CDR3 protein. Of approximately 280,000 distinct CDR3 sequences in the sample, approximately 22% were seen once. The sequence was collected from a human donor in good health (CMV status not recorded). Some clones in this sample may be carry-over from other donors' samples. This sequence joins TRBV11-1 and TRBJ2-4; TRBD2 might be the D (5 bases). This specimen was cultured PBMCs, taken from culture after CMV antigen stimulation. The CDR3 DNA sequence: TGTGCCAGCAGCTCGGGTGGAAGGTCGGGAAAAAACATTCAGTACTTC. Its protein product is CASSSGGRSGKNIQYF. The complete variable domain, with remaining parts taken from reference TRBV11-1 and TRBJ2-4, reads EAEVAQSPRYKITEKSQAVAFWCDPISGHATLYWYRQILGQGPELLVQFQDESVVDDSQLPKDRFSAERLKGVDSTLKIQPAELGDSAMYLCASSSGGRSGKNIQYFGAGTRLSVL.